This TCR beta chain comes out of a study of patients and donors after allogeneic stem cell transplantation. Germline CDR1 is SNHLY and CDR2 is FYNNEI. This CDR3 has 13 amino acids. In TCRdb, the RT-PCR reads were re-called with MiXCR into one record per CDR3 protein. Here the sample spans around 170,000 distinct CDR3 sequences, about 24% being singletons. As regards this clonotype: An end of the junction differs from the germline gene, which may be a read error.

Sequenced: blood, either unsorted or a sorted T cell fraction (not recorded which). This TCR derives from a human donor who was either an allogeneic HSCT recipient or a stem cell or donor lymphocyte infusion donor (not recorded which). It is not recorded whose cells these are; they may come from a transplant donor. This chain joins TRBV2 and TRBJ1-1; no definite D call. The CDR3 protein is CASTEYMNTEAFF. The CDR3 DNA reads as TGTGCCAGCACTGAATATATGAACACTGAAGCTTTCTTT.